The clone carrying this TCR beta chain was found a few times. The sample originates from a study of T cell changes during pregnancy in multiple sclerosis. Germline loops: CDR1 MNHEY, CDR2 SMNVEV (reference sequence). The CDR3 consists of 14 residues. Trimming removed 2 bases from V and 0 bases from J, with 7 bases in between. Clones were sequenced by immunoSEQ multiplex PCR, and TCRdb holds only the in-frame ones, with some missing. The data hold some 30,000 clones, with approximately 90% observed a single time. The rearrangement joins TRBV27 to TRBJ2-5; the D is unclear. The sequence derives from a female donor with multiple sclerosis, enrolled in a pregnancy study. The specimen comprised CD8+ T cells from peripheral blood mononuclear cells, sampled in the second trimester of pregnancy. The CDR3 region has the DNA TGTGCCAGCAGTTTACTTCGGGACCAAGAGACCCAGTACTTC. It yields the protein CASSLLRDQETQYF.